Listed below are T cell receptor beta chains from one sample, sequenced in a study of T cell changes during pregnancy in multiple sclerosis. The table came from immunoSEQ multiplex PCR; TCRdb's copy has only in-frame clones and leaves some out. The table shows over 55,000 clones, with about 86% occurring only once. Sequenced sample: peripheral blood from another person, used as feeder cells. The receptors were sampled from a human donor whose cells served as feeder cells for cultures in a pregnancy study. Each CDR3 is given with its conserved first and last residue. The order of the fields is J gene, clone size, V gene, D gene, CDR3 DNA, CDR3 protein. The D gene is left open where the match is weak. Part of the rows lack a size; the others show once, few, many or a class for expanded clones.

>TRBJ1-2|once|TRBV28|TRBD1
TGTGCCAGCAGTTTCGCCGGGACAGCGAACACCTTC
CASSFAGTANTF
>TRBJ1-1|-|TRBV6-5|-
TGTGCCAGCAGTTACCCGGGTAGGGGGGCTTTCTTT
CASSYPGRGAFF
>TRBJ2-1|few|TRBV21-1|-
TGTGCCAGTCTAGCGGGGAACTACAATGAGCAGTTCTTC
CASLAGNYNEQFF
>TRBJ2-1|-|TRBV6-5|TRBD1
TGTGCCAGCAGACCTACCGGGACAGGGGCCGGTGAGCAGTTCTTC
CASRPTGTGAGEQFF
>TRBJ2-4|-|TRBV5-8|-
TGTGCCAGCAGCTTGGGGGGAAGGAACATTCAGTACTTC
CASSLGGRNIQYF
>TRBJ1-5|-|TRBV7-2|-
TGTGCCAGCAGCTGGGGAGGTCAGCCCCAGCATTTT
CASSWGGQPQHF
>TRBJ1-1|-|TRBV4-2|-
TGTGCCAGCAGCCTGCGACAGCTACATGAAGCTTTCTTT
CASSLRQLHEAFF
>TRBJ2-1|-|TRBV27|-
TGTGCCAGCAGTTTAACGGGACGCAATGAGCAGTTCTTC
CASSLTGRNEQFF
>TRBJ1-1|once|TRBV6-1|-
TGTGCCAGCAGTGAACTGTCGGGCACTGAAGCTTTCTTT
CASSELSGTEAFF
>TRBJ1-2|once|TRBV4-1|-
TGCGCCAGCAGCCAAACGCAAAGGGATGGCTATGGCTACACCTTC
CASSQTQRDGYGYTF
>TRBJ1-1|once|TRBV15|-
TGTGCCACCCGGCAGGGTTCAATGGGTGACACTGAAGCTTTCTTT
CATRQGSMGDTEAFF
>TRBJ2-7|-|TRBV19|-
TGTGCCAGTAGTAAGGGGTGGGACACTTACGAGCAGTACTTC
CASSKGWDTYEQYF
>TRBJ2-4|-|TRBV7-9|-
TGTGCCAGCAGCGCCGACAACGTTCAGTACTTC
CASSADNVQYF
>TRBJ1-1|-|TRBV5-4|-
TGTGCCAGCAGCTTTGGCGGTGGGGGCACTGAAGCTTTCTTT
CASSFGGGGTEAFF
>TRBJ2-7|few|TRBV28|-
TGTGCCAGCAGTTTGCAGGAGGAGAGACTACCGGGGAAGTACTTC
CASSLQEERLPGKYF
>TRBJ1-2|-|TRBV15|TRBD1
TGTGCCACCAGCGGGGACAGGGCTATTTCCGGCTATGGCTACACCTTC
CATSGDRAISGYGYTF
>TRBJ1-1|-|TRBV30|-
TGTGCCTGGAGTGCGGCCTCTCCGACTGAAGCTTTCTTT
CAWSAASPTEAFF
>TRBJ1-3|-|TRBV11-2|-
TGTGCCAGCAGCCCGTCGAGCTTCCTCTCTGGAAACACCATATATTTT
CASSPSSFLSGNTIYF
>TRBJ2-2|few|TRBV7-3|-
TGTGCCAGCGGGCGGGATAAATCCGGGGAGCTGTTTTTT
CASGRDKSGELFF
>TRBJ1-3|-|TRBV29-1|-
TGCAGCGTGGCCCGGGACACTGGAAACACCATATATTTT
CSVARDTGNTIYF
>TRBJ2-5|-|TRBV4-3|-
TGCGCCAGCAGCCAAGGGCTCGGGGAGACCCAGTACTTC
CASSQGLGETQYF
>TRBJ1-1|-|TRBV2|-
TGTGCAGTATTTAGGGTACCGAACACTGAAGCTTTCTTT
CAVFRVPNTEAFF
>TRBJ2-1|once|TRBV9|TRBD2
TGTGCCAGCAGCGTTAGGAGGGGCCCGGGGGGACTAGCGGGAGGGCCCTGGGATGAGCAGTTCTTC
CASSVRRGPGGLAGGPWDEQFF
>TRBJ2-1|once|TRBV7-2|-
TGTGCCAGCAGCCTCATAGATGAGCAGTTCTTC
CASSLIDEQFF
>TRBJ2-1|-|TRBV5-1|TRBD1
TGCGCCAGCAGCCCCCGACAGGGCATTGACAATGAGCAGTTCTTC
CASSPRQGIDNEQFF
>TRBJ2-7|-|TRBV28|TRBD2
TGTGCCAGCAGTTTAGAGGGGACTAGCGGGAGCTACGAGCAGTACTTC
CASSLEGTSGSYEQYF
>TRBJ2-7|few|TRBV5-1|-
TGCGCCAGCAGCTTGGGACAGGCAGCCTACGAGCAGTACTTC
CASSLGQAAYEQYF
>TRBJ2-1|-|TRBV7-9|TRBD2
TGTGCCAGCAGCCGTCTAACTAGCGGGAGTAGCTATGAGCAGTTCTTC
CASSRLTSGSSYEQFF
>TRBJ2-1|-|TRBV4-1|-
TGCGCCAGCAGCCAAGTCAGGACCTCCTACAATGAGCAGTTCTTC
CASSQVRTSYNEQFF
>TRBJ1-5|few|TRBV10-1|-
TGCGCCAGCAGTGAAAAGTGGCCCCAGCATTTT
CASSEKWPQHF
>TRBJ1-2|-|TRBV5-6|TRBD1
TGTGCCAGCAGCTTGGCAGGGGGGGTCTATGGCTACACCTTC
CASSLAGGVYGYTF
>TRBJ1-2|few|TRBV30|-
TGTGCCTGGAGTCTAGGGCAGAACTATGGCTACACCTTC
CAWSLGQNYGYTF
>TRBJ2-1|-|TRBV20-1|-
TGCAGTGCTAGTCGGAGCGTTCAGTTCTTC
CSASRSVQFF
>TRBJ1-2|-|TRBV5-4|-
TGTGCCAGCAGCTTGGATTTTGCGGGGAGCTATGGCTACACCTTC
CASSLDFAGSYGYTF
>TRBJ1-6|-|TRBV30|-
TGTGCCTGGAGTACCCTCGGAGGCCGTAATTCACCCCTCCACTTT
CAWSTLGGRNSPLHF
>TRBJ2-2|-|TRBV6-7|-
TGTGCCAGCAGGAAGATCGGGGAGCTGTTTTTT
CASRKIGELFF
>TRBJ2-7|-|TRBV27|-
TGTGCCAGCAGTTTATCGCACAGGAGAACCTACGAGCAGTACTTC
CASSLSHRRTYEQYF
>TRBJ2-3|few|TRBV5-1|-
TGCGCCAGCAGCTTGGGTAGAGCCGCAGATACGCAGTATTTT
CASSLGRAADTQYF
>TRBJ1-6|-|TRBV5-5|TRBD1
TGTGCCAGCAGCGTGAACAGGGGCTCGTATAATTCACCCCTCCACTTT
CASSVNRGSYNSPLHF
>TRBJ2-5|once|TRBV7-7|-
TGTGCCAGCAGCTCTACAGGGCTCGGGAAGACCCAGTACTTC
CASSSTGLGKTQYF
>TRBJ2-3|-|TRBV4-3|-
TGCGCCAGCAGCCAAGGCAGGACGACAGATACGCAGTATTTT
CASSQGRTTDTQYF
>TRBJ2-5|-|TRBV4-3|TRBD1
TGCGCCAGCAGCCAAGTCCTCGGACAGGGGAAAGAGACCCAGTACTTC
CASSQVLGQGKETQYF
>TRBJ2-5|-|TRBV2|TRBD1
TGTGCCAGCAGGGGACAGCAGAGCCAAGAGACCCAGTACTTC
CASRGQQSQETQYF
>TRBJ2-1|-|TRBV6-5|TRBD2
TGTGCCAGCAGCCGTAGCGGGGGCTCCTACAATGAGCAGTTCTTC
CASSRSGGSYNEQFF
>TRBJ1-2|few|TRBV6-1|-
TGTGCCAGCAGTGAAGGCTTAAGTGAAGGCTATGGCTACACCTTC
CASSEGLSEGYGYTF